This T cell receptor beta chain appears in the sequencing data of a study of control samples from healthy donors and cancer patients. The method was immunoSEQ multiplex PCR; TCRdb's version includes in-frame clones alone and lacks a portion of them. The table has some 150,000 clones, 93% seen once. V shed 4 bases and J 8 bases; nucleotides not matched to a gene: 11. Germline V gene lookup returns CDR1 LNHDA and CDR2 SQIVND (reference sequence). This CDR3 is built from 15 residues. V usage is TRBV19 and J usage is TRBJ1-2, with 9 bases matching TRBD1. The specimen was blood. The receptor was derived from a man aged 45-65 years in good health. CDR3 sequence: CASSNSGTGLLGYTF. CDR3 coding DNA: TGTGCCAGTAGTAATTCCGGGACAGGGTTGCTCGGCTACACCTTC. Complete variable domain (other parts from reference TRBV19 and TRBJ1-2): DGGITQSPKYLFRKEGQNVTLSCEQNLNHDAMYWYRQDPGQGLRLIYYSQIVNDFQKGDIAEGYSVSREKKESFPLTVTSAQKNPTAFYLCASSNSGTGLLGYTFGSGTRLTVV.